This TCR beta chain was obtained from a study of shared clonotypes between healthy human individuals (dated by TCRdb to 2020 to 2022). Broadly, across the study: The cohort comprised two women and a few men aged 18 to 49 years. Per donor, three plates each were used for CD4 naive and CD4 memory, two for CD8 naive, and one for CD8 memory. To increase sequencing depth and limit assay-specific biases, TCR repertoire library preparation and sequencing were carried out by different laboratories using diverse techniques. To estimate repertoire size and how much clonotypes are shared between individuals, the study performed deep sequencing of blood TCR repertoires from 4 to 6 healthy adults. Per donor, leukapheresis produced somewhere between about 0.94 and 9 billion PBMCs. On the study overall, not on this receptor specifically: Estimated clonotype richness was generally larger for naive than for memory subsets. Incomplete sequencing was indicated by rarefaction of sorted-subset datasets, despite the large sequencing depth. The small number of donors limited the genetic and exposure-history diversity represented. Sampling was restricted to blood, and TCR repertoires in tissues likely differ from the TCR repertoires found in blood. Pairwise subsampling led to the expectation that sequencing depth would affect the degree of clonotype sharing among donors. About 5% of naive CD4, around 3.5% of naive CD8, about 2.4% of memory CD4, and 0.35% to 0.5% of memory CD8 clonotypes were shared across several donors. Compared with non-shared clonotypes, the clonotypes found in all four sorted-subset donors had higher generation probabilities.

For this clone: This clone's antigen is unknown. It has no much larger one-base neighbor in the sample; base qualities were not kept.

Donors were healthy HIV-negative adults with no recently reported acute infections or vaccinations. Only Caucasian adults living in Nashville, Tennessee, USA were represented among the donors. The CD8 memory samples were a combination of magnetically selected CD45RO+ cells and CCR7-negative CD45RA+ effector memory (TemRA) cells. Blood was obtained by leukapheresis, after which PBMCs were separated by Ficoll-Histopaque density gradient centrifugation and cryopreserved in liquid nitrogen vapor phase. Purity and quantity of every magnetically sorted T cell population were checked by analytical flow cytometry. Genomic DNA was isolated from every sorted fraction and measured by UV absorbance on a Nanodrop 2000c. Using the deep immunoSEQ assay, multiplex PCR amplified TCR CDR3 regions from genomic DNA. Extracted genomic DNA from each cell subset was distributed evenly across all wells of several immunoSEQ 96-well plates, and each plate was treated as a replicate. For sorted subsets, about 200 ng genomic DNA, equal to some 28,000 T cell genomes, was loaded into each replicate PCR. The purified libraries were quantified using a Qubit 3.0 fluorometer, sized with a Bioanalyzer 2100, and then quantified again using the KAPA Library Quantification kit. Every immunoSEQ 96-well plate was sequenced on a dedicated single-read 150-cycle Illumina NextSeq 550 flow cell. On the authors' methods: Because only junctional sequences without quality scores were contained in the immunoSEQ output, filtering matching that applied to full-length reads could not be performed. To assign V/J genes and CDR3, sequences were annotated against IMGT germline references using PyIR, a Python wrapper for IgBLAST v1.9. Reads were removed for weak V/J assignments (E-value above 1e-6), missing CDR3, stop codons, out-of-frame junctions, or ambiguous translated residues. V3J clonotypes were defined by identical inferred V gene, J gene, and CDR3 amino acid sequence. Percentage overlap between repertoires was calculated by dividing the number of shared unique clonotypes by the size of the smaller repertoire. RTK rarefaction, the Chao1 estimator, and Recon v2.1 estimates of unobserved clonotypes were used to assess repertoire richness. Generation probabilities were computed with OLGA for all TCRbeta clonotypes obtained by the gDNA method from a few donors. TCRdb took this table from immuneACCESS and kept in-frame rearrangements with V and J called. Such tables lack part of the clones; where checked against another copy, unresolved V genes explain under half of the gap, and the rest is unexplained. The DNA gave D and trimming, while V, J and clone size come from that table. In this sample the table shows roughly 120,000 clones, 55% to 80% of which occur a single time. The top ten clones comprise around 24% of the sample.

Based on the germline V gene (reference sequence), the CDR1 and CDR2 sequences are LNHDA and SQIVND. Measured from the cysteine to the phenylalanine, the CDR3 is 12 residues long. Just CDR3 DNA is preserved here, 36 bases in frame from base 1. V is pared back by 1 base and J by 6 bases, with 7 bases lying between the germline termini. The rearranged chain carries TRBV19 and TRBJ2-7; no D gene is confidently identified. Sequencing used memory CD8+ T cells sorted from blood. The cell subset or site label here, explained by the study, means: CD45RO+ cells pooled with CCR7-negative TemRA cells. The sequence was collected from a woman younger than 45 in good health. The DNA sequence is TGTGCCAGTAGTATAGGTTGGAGCGAGCAGTACTTC. Its protein is CASSIGWSEQYF.